Following are 8 T cell receptor beta chains from one sample sequenced in a study of glioma-infiltrating T cells. The iRepertoire nested amplicon-rescue multiplex PCR amplified TCR alpha and beta CDR3s from RNA. TCRdb reprocessed the multiplex PCR reads with MiXCR, giving one entry per CDR3 protein. The table lists about 130,000 distinct CDR3 sequences, 20% to 25% of them singletons, with roughly 15% in the top ten. The sequencing sample was made of glioma tissue, nonneoplastic brain tissue, or PBMCs (not recorded which). The origin of the receptors is a human donor with low-grade glioma or glioblastoma, undergoing nonglioma brain surgery, or in good health (not recorded which).

The chain uses TRBV2 and TRBJ2-7; the match to TRBD2 covers 14 bases. The ends lost 6 bases at V and 2 bases at J; junction bases unmatched: 12. The CDR3 length is 18 residues. The germline V gene encodes CDR1 SNHLY and CDR2 FYNNEI. The CDR3 loop reads CASREPGLAGEATYEQYF. The CDR3 nucleotides read TGTGCCAGCAGAGAACCGGGACTAGCGGGGGAGGCCACCTACGAGCAGTACTTC.

This clonotype was found many times. The chain combines TRBV20-1 with TRBJ2-3, with 11 bases aligning to TRBD2. Germline trimming cut 3 bases from V and 2 bases from J; bases unmatched to any gene: 1. The CDR3 length is 14 residues. CDR1 and CDR2 from the germline V gene are DFQATT and SNEGSKA (reference sequence). This CDR3 reads CSARTSGTTDTQYF. In nucleotides, the CDR3 is TGCAGTGCTAGGACTAGCGGGACCACAGATACGCAGTATTTT.

This clonotype was detected only a few times. The chain is built from TRBV14 and TRBJ2-7; either TRBD1 or TRBD2 may supply D (6 bases each). CDR1 SGHDN and CDR2 FVKESK come from the germline V gene. The CDR3 is made up of 13 amino acids. Trimming stripped 3 bases from V and 4 bases from J, with 10 bases between. DNA for the CDR3: TGTGCCAGCAGCCACGGGGGCGTATACGAGCAGTACTTC. Encoded protein: CASSHGGVYEQYF.

This clonotype occurred many times. The genes are TRBV7-2 and TRBJ2-7; D not resolved. The V gene lost 5 bases and the J gene lost 4 bases, with 12 bases spanning the gap. CDR1 is SGHTA and CDR2 is FQGNSA in the germline V gene. The CDR3 sequence is 13 residues long. CDR3 amino acids: CASSPPLSYEQYF. The DNA of the CDR3 is TGTGCCAGCAGCCCACCGCTAAGTTACGAGCAGTACTTC.

This clonotype was observed many times. The chain joins TRBV28 to TRBJ1-2; 7 bases are a match to TRBD1. The CDR3 is 15 amino acids. J lost 1 base, V lost 5 bases, and 7 bases had no gene match. Per the germline V gene, CDR1 is MDHEN and CDR2 is SYDVKM. The CDR3 region is CASSPAGQVNYGYTF. CDR3 in DNA: TGTGCCAGCAGTCCAGCCGGACAGGTTAACTATGGCTACACCTTC.

A word on this clonotype: A single base separates this from a much larger clone, so it may be a read error. The genes are TRBV7-3 and TRBJ2-1, with 11 bases lining up with TRBD2. Germline CDR1 is SGHTA and CDR2 is FQGTGA. The junction had 20 bases not matched to a gene; V was cut back by 5 bases and J by 5 bases. The CDR3 is 20 amino acids. The CDR3 reads CASSPVGGLAGGGPDNEQFF. The CDR3 region has the DNA TGTGCCAGCAGCCCGGTGGGAGGGCTAGCGGGAGGAGGACCTGACAATGAGCAGTTCTTC.

This clonotype was observed at least ten times. The J gene is TRBJ2-5, the V gene TRBV4-2, with TRBD2 matching over 8 bases. Trimming took 0 bases from V and 5 from J; bases not matched to a gene: 8. The CDR3 has 16 residues. Germline loops: CDR1 LGHNA, CDR2 YNFKEQ. The CDR3 nucleotides are TGTGCCAGCAGCCAAGAATGGGGACTAGAAGACGAGACCCAGTACTTC. Amino acids: CASSQEWGLEDETQYF.

This clonotype was recorded once. This CDR3 fails to terminate in the conserved phenylalanine or tryptophan, so it likely reflects a read error. The chain couples TRBV5-1 to TRBJ2-1; weak D call: TRBD2 (6 bases). Germline CDR1 SGHRS, CDR2 YFSETQ. V was pared by 6 bases and J by 5 bases, with 21 bases between. The CDR3 is 16 amino acids. The CDR3 reads CASNPLGGYRDNEQFI. DNA of the CDR3: TGCGCCAGCAACCCGCTGGGGGGTTATCGGGACAATGAGCAGTTCATC.